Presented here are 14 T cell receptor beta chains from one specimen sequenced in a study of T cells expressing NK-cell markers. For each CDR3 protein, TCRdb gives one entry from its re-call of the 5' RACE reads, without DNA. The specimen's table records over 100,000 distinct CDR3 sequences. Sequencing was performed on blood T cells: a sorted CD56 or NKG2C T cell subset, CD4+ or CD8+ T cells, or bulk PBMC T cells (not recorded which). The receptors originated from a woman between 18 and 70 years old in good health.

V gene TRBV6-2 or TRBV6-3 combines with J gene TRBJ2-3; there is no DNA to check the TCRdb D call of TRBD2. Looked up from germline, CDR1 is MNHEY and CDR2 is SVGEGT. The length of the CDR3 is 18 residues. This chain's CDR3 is CASSYSGLAGASTDTQYF.

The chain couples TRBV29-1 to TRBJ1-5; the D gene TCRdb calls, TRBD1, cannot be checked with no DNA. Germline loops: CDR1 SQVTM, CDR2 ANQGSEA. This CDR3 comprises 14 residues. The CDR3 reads CSVVWQGGNQPQHF.

CDR3 protein: CASSEARGGGNQPQHF. The chain carries TRBV6-1 and TRBJ1-5; TCRdb's D call, TRBD1, is unchecked because there is no DNA. The germline gives CDR1 MNHNS, CDR2 SASEGT. This CDR3 has 16 amino acids.

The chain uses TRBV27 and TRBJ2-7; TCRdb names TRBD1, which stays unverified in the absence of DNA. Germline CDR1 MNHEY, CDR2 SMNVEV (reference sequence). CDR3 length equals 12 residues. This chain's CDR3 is CASSPGSIEQYF.

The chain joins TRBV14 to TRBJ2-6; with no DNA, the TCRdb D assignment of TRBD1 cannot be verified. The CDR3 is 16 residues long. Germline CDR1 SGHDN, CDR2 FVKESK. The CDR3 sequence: CASSQVTVSGANVLTF.

This CDR3 is CASSHPYQETQYF. The rearrangement links TRBV9 to TRBJ2-5. Germline CDR1 reads SGDLS; CDR2 reads YYNGEE. The CDR3 loop spans 13 amino acids. Filled out from reference TRBV9 and TRBJ2-5, the complete variable domain reads DSGVTQTPKHLITATGQRVTLRCSPRSGDLSVYWYQQSLDQGLQFLIQYYNGEERAKGNILERFSAQQFPDLHSELNLSSLELGDSALYFCASSHPYQETQYFGPGTRLLVL.

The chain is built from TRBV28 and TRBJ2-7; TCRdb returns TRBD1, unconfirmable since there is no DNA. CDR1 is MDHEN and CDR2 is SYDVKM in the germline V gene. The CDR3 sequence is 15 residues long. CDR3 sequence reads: CASSLRAVGRYEQYF.

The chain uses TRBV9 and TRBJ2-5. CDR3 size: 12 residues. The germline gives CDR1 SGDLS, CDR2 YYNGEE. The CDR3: CASSGLRETQYF.

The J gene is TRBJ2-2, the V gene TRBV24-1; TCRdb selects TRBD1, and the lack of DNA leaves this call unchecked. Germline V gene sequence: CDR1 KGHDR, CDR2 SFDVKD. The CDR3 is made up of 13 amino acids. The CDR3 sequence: CATSRGNTGELFF.

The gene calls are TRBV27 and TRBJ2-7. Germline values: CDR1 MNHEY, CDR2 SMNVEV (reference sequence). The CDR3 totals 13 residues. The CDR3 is CASSSTGLYEQYF.

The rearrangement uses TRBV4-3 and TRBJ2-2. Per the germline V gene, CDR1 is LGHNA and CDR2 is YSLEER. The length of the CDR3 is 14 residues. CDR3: CASSQEGDIGELFF.

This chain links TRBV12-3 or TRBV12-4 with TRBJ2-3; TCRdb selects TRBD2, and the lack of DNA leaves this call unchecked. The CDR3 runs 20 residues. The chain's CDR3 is CASSLLHGGDTSGGIDTQYF.

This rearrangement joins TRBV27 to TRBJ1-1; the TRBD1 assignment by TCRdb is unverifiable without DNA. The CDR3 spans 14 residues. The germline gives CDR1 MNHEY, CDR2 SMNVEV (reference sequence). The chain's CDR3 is CASRADNLNTEAFF.

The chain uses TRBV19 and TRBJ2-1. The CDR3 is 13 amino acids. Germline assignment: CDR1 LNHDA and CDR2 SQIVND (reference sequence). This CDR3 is CASSILKTNEQFF.